What follows are 15 T cell receptor beta chains derived from one specimen sequenced in a study of blood T cell repertoires in COVID-19. Data came from immunoSEQ multiplex PCR; TCRdb stores just in-frame clones and leaves some out. The data hold fewer than 250,000 clones, with 65% to 90% observed a single time. Sequencing used peripheral blood. These receptors all come from a woman between 50 and 59 years old with acute or convalescent COVID-19.

This clone has a handful of counts. The rearrangement joins TRBV5-1 to TRBJ2-1, with a possible D match to TRBD1 (6 bases). Germline V gives CDR1 SGHRS, CDR2 YFSETQ. The CDR3 is 14 residues long. The V gene lost 4 bases and the J gene lost 7 bases, with 15 bases spanning the gap. The CDR3 loop reads CASSPGTSLNEQFF. In DNA form, the CDR3 reads TGCGCCAGCAGCCCGGGGACATCTCTAAATGAGCAGTTCTTC.

This chain joins TRBV7-8 and TRBJ2-7; D is perhaps TRBD1 (5 bases). The CDR3 totals 15 residues. V was pared by 1 base and J by 6 bases, with 16 bases between. Germline assignment: CDR1 SGHVS and CDR2 FQNEAQ. CDR3 sequence (DNA): TGTGCCAGCAGCTTAGACAGGATCCTAAAGAGCGAGCAGTACTTC. As protein: CASSLDRILKSEQYF.

The chain couples TRBV7-2 to TRBJ2-1, with D tentatively TRBD1 (5 bases). Per the germline V gene, CDR1 is SGHTA and CDR2 is FQGNSA. Trimming stripped 0 bases from V and 5 bases from J, with 11 bases between. The CDR3 is made up of 15 amino acids. The CDR3 DNA reads TGTGCCAGCAGCTTAGCGTGGGCAGGGCACAATGAGCAGTTCTTC. It specifies CASSLAWAGHNEQFF.

This rearrangement joins TRBV25-1 to TRBJ1-4; maybe TRBD1 (5 bases). V shed 1 base and J shed 5 bases, with 14 bases lying between them. CDR1 MGHDK and CDR2 SYGVNS come from the germline V gene. This CDR3 contains 16 residues. CDR3 bases: TGTGCCAGCAGTGAATTTGTGGCAGGGCGGAATGAAAAACTGTTTTTT. Its translation is CASSEFVAGRNEKLFF. Combining the CDR3 with reference TRBV25-1 and TRBJ1-4 gives the whole variable domain EADIYQTPRYLVIGTGKKITLECSQTMGHDKMYWYQQDPGMELHLIHYSYGVNSTEKGDLSSESTVSRIRTEHFPLTLESARPSHTSQYLCASSEFVAGRNEKLFFGSGTQLSVL.

A single count supports this clone. The gene calls are TRBV27 and TRBJ1-4; D perhaps matches TRBD1 (5 bases). There are 13 residues in the CDR3. V lost 7 bases and J lost 8, with 14 bases in between. Germline values: CDR1 MNHEY, CDR2 SMNVEV (reference sequence). The CDR3 nucleotides read TGTGCCAGCAAAGCCAGGGTCCAAGAAAAACTGTTTTTT. It codes for CASKARVQEKLFF.

The CDR3 loop reads CASSRIGRWGDLALHF. In DNA form, the CDR3 reads TGTGCCAGCAGCAGGATCGGCAGGTGGGGAGATCTAGCCCTCCACTTT. This chain links TRBV21-1 with TRBJ1-6. TRBV21-1 is a pseudogene. The CDR3 sequence is 16 residues long.

This clone was seen once. The chain links TRBV6-2 or TRBV6-3 to TRBJ2-7; D remains ambiguous. The CDR3 runs to 15 residues. Trimming took 2 bases from V and 3 from J, leaving 14 bases between them. Germline V gives CDR1 MNHEY, CDR2 SVGEGT. The CDR3 loop reads CASSYATYLDYEQYF. DNA of the CDR3: TGTGCCAGCAGTTACGCGACTTACTTGGACTACGAGCAGTACTTC.

CDR3 sequence: CASSGDTPGEQYF. The CDR3 DNA reads TGTGCCAGCAGTGGTGACACGCCAGGGGAGCAGTACTTC. J is TRBJ2-7 and V is TRBV28; weak D call: TRBD1 (5 bases). V dropped 5 bases and J dropped 7 bases, with 15 bases sitting between them. The length of the CDR3 is 13 residues. Germline lookup yields CDR1 MDHEN and CDR2 SYDVKM.

In its sample, this clone was seen a few times. The gene calls are TRBV7-8 and TRBJ2-2, with 7 bases fitting TRBD1. The CDR3 contains 16 residues. CDR1 SGHVS and CDR2 FQNEAQ come from the germline V gene. The V gene end was trimmed by 5 bases and the J gene end by 1 base; junction bases not matched to a gene: 7. CDR3 coding DNA: TGTGCCAGCAGCCCTTTCCGGGACAGGAACACCGGGGAGCTGTTTTTT. Translated: CASSPFRDRNTGELFF.

The chain joins TRBV3-1 (or the pseudogene TRBV3-2) to TRBJ2-5, with 9 bases that match TRBD2. Germline-derived CDR1 and CDR2 are LGHDT and YNNKEL (reference sequence). The ends lost 4 bases at V and 7 bases at J; junction bases unmatched: 13. The CDR3 runs to 16 residues. In DNA, the CDR3 is TGTGCCAGCAGCCTCCGACTAGCGGCCCGGGGGGGGACCCAGTACTTC. Translated: CASSLRLAARGGTQYF.

J is TRBJ2-7 and V is TRBV11-2, with TRBD1 as a possible D gene (6 bases). From germline, CDR1 is SGHAT and CDR2 FQNNGV. This CDR3 has 12 residues. Trimming stripped 4 bases from V and 2 bases from J, with 6 bases between. The CDR3 is CASSWGPYEQYF. As DNA, the CDR3 is TGTGCCAGCAGCTGGGGGCCCTACGAGCAGTACTTC. Variable domain in full (rest from reference TRBV11-2 and TRBJ2-7): EAGVAQSPRYKIIEKRQSVAFWCNPISGHATLYWYQQILGQGPKLLIQFQNNGVVDDSQLPKDRFSAERLKGVDSTLKIQPAKLEDSAVYLCASSWGPYEQYFGPGTRLTVT.

J is TRBJ1-2 and V is TRBV23-1; maybe TRBD1 (6 bases). TRBV23-1 is known as an ORF, though its function is uncertain. V dropped 2 bases and J dropped 4 bases, with 11 bases sitting between them. CDR3 size: 14 residues. The CDR3 nucleotides read TGCGCCAGCAGTCAACGCAGGGGTATCTATGGCTACACCTTC. It translates to CASSQRRGIYGYTF.

V is TRBV10-1 and J is TRBJ2-2; D uncertain. The CDR3 extends over 19 amino acids. From germline, CDR1 is WNHNN and CDR2 SYGVQD (reference sequence). V lost 8 bases and J 0 bases, leaving 25 bases between the germline ends. DNA of the CDR3: TGCGCCAGCTCCCCTCGTGTTGGAGCCTATCACCCGAACACCGGGGAGCTGTTTTTT. Its translation: CASSPRVGAYHPNTGELFF.

The chain has TRBV7-2 and TRBJ2-7; TRBD1 aligns across 9 bases. Trimming took 11 bases from V and 5 from J; bases not matched to a gene: 10. CDR1 and CDR2 from the germline V gene are SGHTA and FQGNSA. This CDR3 spans 13 amino acids. The CDR3 region is CAGGQGKGHEQYF. The CDR3 DNA reads as TGTGCCGGAGGACAGGGGAAGGGCCACGAGCAGTACTTC. The variable domain in full, completed from reference TRBV7-2 and TRBJ2-7, reads GAGVSQSPSNKVTEKGKDVELRCDPISGHTALYWYRQSLGQGLEFLIYFQGNSAPDKSGLPSDRFSAERTGGSVSTLTIQRTQQEDSAVYLCAGGQGKGHEQYFGPGTRLTVT.

This chain joins TRBV7-9 and TRBJ2-1; D not resolved. This CDR3 comprises 13 residues. Germline V lookup: CDR1 SEHNR, CDR2 FQNEAQ (reference sequence). The V gene lost 5 bases and the J gene lost 4 bases, with 9 bases spanning the gap. CDR3 nucleotides: TGTGCCAGCAGCGTAACATCGTACAATGAGCAGTTCTTC. Translated, it gives CASSVTSYNEQFF.